Below, 21 T cell receptor beta chains from the same sample are listed, as sequenced in a study of Ad26.COV2.S vaccination and SARS-CoV-2 variants (dated by TCRdb to the early 2020s). The treatment or condition label, as the study defines it: roughly 18 received Ad26.COV2.S at low or high dose, single or two shots; 5 received placebo; per-sample allocation not given. For vaccine and placebo recipients, the sequenced repertoires came from samples collected on day 63 after the first injection. The library was built by means of the immunoSEQ multiplex PCR assay. Not all clones reach the TCRdb copy of this immuneACCESS table, which keeps in-frame sequences only. Checked studies attribute under half of the gap to unresolved V genes and leave the rest unexplained. Recorded for this sample are hundreds of thousands of clones; around 87% of them occurred a single time. The ten most abundant clones make up around 3.6% of the sample.

The sequenced sample was peripheral blood, obtained in a trial of Ad26.COV2.S vaccine versus placebo. The receptors originated from a person between 18 and 65 years old who received the Ad26.COV2.S COVID-19 vaccine or a placebo.

Here the CDR3 reads CASDPGQDENTEAFF. Written as DNA, the CDR3 is TGTGCCAGCGACCCAGGACAGGATGAGAACACTGAAGCTTTCTTT. The genes are TRBV11-3 and TRBJ1-1, with TRBD1 identical over 7 bases. The ends lost 8 bases at V and 1 base at J; junction bases unmatched: 10. Per germline, CDR1 SGHNT and CDR2 YENEEA. The CDR3 runs to 15 residues.

The chain links TRBV4-2 to TRBJ1-1; 8 nucleotides line up with TRBD1. The V segment lost 2 bases and the J segment 5 bases; nucleotides outside the gene matches: 13. CDR1 is LGHNA and CDR2 is YNFKEQ in the germline V gene. The CDR3 extends over 17 amino acids. CDR3 DNA sequence: TGTGCCAGCAGCCAAAAGCCTCCCCAGAGACAGGGGACTGAAGCTTTCTTT. Its translation is CASSQKPPQRQGTEAFF.

V and J are TRBV28 and TRBJ1-3; D remains unclear. Per germline, CDR1 MDHEN and CDR2 SYDVKM. The CDR3 has 14 amino acids. The V end lost 6 bases, the J end lost 8 bases, and 17 bases lay between the germline ends. The CDR3 nucleotides read TGTGCCAGCAGGACTGACCTCCCCGGTCACACCATATATTTT. It translates to CASRTDLPGHTIYF.

V usage is TRBV7-9 and J usage is TRBJ1-2; a weak D match, TRBD1 (5 bases). CDR1 is SEHNR and CDR2 is FQNEAQ in the germline V gene (reference sequence). This CDR3 spans 15 amino acids. Deletions cut 4 bases from V and 6 bases from J, with 18 bases between. The CDR3 loop is CASSSADQGPNGYTF. CDR3 DNA sequence: TGTGCCAGCAGCTCCGCGGATCAGGGCCCCAATGGCTACACCTTC.

The chain is built from TRBV28 and TRBJ2-2; D possibly corresponds to TRBD1 (5 bases). Trimming pared 3 bases from V and 1 base from J, leaving 12 bases between. The CDR3 covers 16 residues. The V gene's germline CDR1 is MDHEN and CDR2 SYDVKM. Here the CDR3 DNA reads TGTGCCAGCAGTTTCACAGGCAAACTGAACACCGGGGAGCTGTTTTTT. It encodes CASSFTGKLNTGELFF. Supplemented by reference TRBV28 and TRBJ2-2, the full variable domain reads DVKVTQSSRYLVKRTGEKVFLECVQDMDHENMFWYRQDPGLGLRLIYFSYDVKMKEKGDIPEGYSVSREKKERFSLILESASTNQTSMYLCASSFTGKLNTGELFFGEGSRLTVL.

J is TRBJ1-2 and V is TRBV5-6; the D gene is possibly TRBD1 (5 bases). CDR1 and CDR2 from the germline V gene are SGHDT and YYEEEE. Trimming took 1 base from V and 8 from J, leaving 6 bases between them. The CDR3 is made up of 11 amino acids. This CDR3 reads CASSLWTGYTF. The CDR3 region has the DNA TGTGCCAGCAGCTTGTGGACAGGCTACACCTTC.

With respect to this clone: Distinct nucleotide sequences in the sample also encode this CDR3. The V and J genes are TRBV19 and TRBJ1-1; D ambiguous. CDR1 is LNHDA and CDR2 is SQIVND in the germline V gene (reference sequence). CDR3 length: 14 residues. Trimming took off 1 base at V and 1 base at J, with 7 bases between the two ends. The chain's CDR3 is CASSIGTGNTEAFF. In DNA form, the CDR3 reads TGTGCCAGTAGTATAGGGACGGGGAACACTGAAGCTTTCTTT.

The chain recombines TRBV2 with TRBJ1-2; no clear D. Looked up from germline, CDR1 is SNHLY and CDR2 is FYNNEI. The V end lost 4 bases, the J end lost 3 bases, and 24 bases lay between the germline ends. The CDR3 covers 18 residues. CDR3 sequence reads: CASSVGGLTGVGDYGYTF. CDR3 sequence (DNA): TGTGCCAGCAGTGTGGGTGGTCTGACCGGCGTAGGAGACTATGGCTACACCTTC. Full variable domain (outside the CDR3, taken from reference TRBV2 and TRBJ1-2): EPEVTQTPSHQVTQMGQEVILRCVPISNHLYFYWYRQILGQKVEFLVSFYNNEISEKSEIFDDQFSVERPDGSNFTLKIRSTKLEDSAMYFCASSVGGLTGVGDYGYTFGSGTRLTVV.

This CDR3 reads CASSQNNNEQFF. The CDR3 nucleotides read TGTGCCAGCAGCCAGAATAACAATGAGCAGTTCTTC. The gene calls are TRBV7-8 and TRBJ2-1, with no clear D. Germline V gene lookup returns CDR1 SGHVS and CDR2 FQNEAQ. This CDR3 is built from 12 residues. Trimming took off 5 bases at V and 5 bases at J, with 7 bases between the two ends.

The chain links TRBV7-6 to TRBJ1-1; no firm D call. Germline V gene sequence: CDR1 SGHVS, CDR2 FNYEAQ. CDR3 length: 11 amino acids. The V end lost 5 bases, the J end lost 5 bases, and 6 bases lay between the germline ends. This chain's CDR3 is CASSIMTEAFF. The CDR3 DNA reads as TGTGCCAGCAGCATAATGACTGAAGCTTTCTTT.

The gene calls are TRBV19 and TRBJ1-2; the match to TRBD1 covers 9 bases. Germline values: CDR1 LNHDA, CDR2 SQIVND (reference sequence). CDR3 size: 14 residues. Germline trimming cut 4 bases from V and 10 bases from J; bases unmatched to any gene: 10. The CDR3 DNA sequence: TGTGCCAGTAGTACCCGTGGACAGGGGTCGAACTACACCTTC. As protein: CASSTRGQGSNYTF.

The J gene is TRBJ2-7, the V gene TRBV6-6; D gene ambiguous. Germline assignment: CDR1 MNHNY and CDR2 SVGAGI (reference sequence). V shed 5 bases and J shed 6 bases, with 11 bases lying between them. The CDR3 is 12 residues long. CDR3 loop: CASSTSSFEQYF. CDR3 nucleotide sequence: TGTGCCAGCAGTACGTCAAGTTTCGAGCAGTACTTC.

This chain joins TRBV4-3 and TRBJ2-2; no firm D call. Between the trimmed V and J ends, which lost 1 base and 4 bases, there was a span of 13 bases. CDR1 is LGHNA, CDR2 YSLEER, per germline. The CDR3 spans 16 residues. CDR3 sequence reads: CASSQVWQDLTGELFF. CDR3 DNA: TGCGCCAGCAGCCAAGTGTGGCAGGACCTCACCGGGGAGCTGTTTTTT.

This chain uses TRBV20-1 with TRBJ1-6; the D is unclear. The CDR3 loop spans 11 amino acids. Germline CDR1 reads DFQATT; CDR2 reads SNEGSKA (reference sequence). Trimming left V 0 bases short and J 15 bases short, with 9 bases between. In DNA, the CDR3 is TGCAGTGCTAGAGATCAGGAAGTCCTCCACTTT. This sequence encodes CSARDQEVLHF.

V is TRBV11-3 and J is TRBJ2-1; D is ambiguous. Trimming took 5 bases from V and 4 from J, leaving 3 bases between them. The CDR3 covers 11 residues. The germline CDR1 and CDR2 sequences are SGHNT and YENEEA. The CDR3 loop reads CASSQYNEQFF. The CDR3 nucleotides are TGTGCCAGCAGCCAATACAATGAGCAGTTCTTC.

This chain joins TRBV3-1 (or the pseudogene TRBV3-2) and TRBJ2-4; 13 bases are a match to TRBD2. This CDR3 is built from 17 residues. V was pared by 4 bases and J by 0 bases, with 3 bases of the junction left unmatched. Germline V CDR1 and CDR2: LGHDT, YNNKEL (reference sequence). CDR3 residues: CASSRRTSGGAKNIQYF. The CDR3 DNA is TGTGCCAGCAGCCGTCGGACTAGCGGGGGAGCCAAAAACATTCAGTACTTC.

This CDR3 is CSVEDPQLTGELFF. The DNA of the CDR3 is TGCAGCGTTGAAGACCCCCAACTCACCGGGGAGCTGTTTTTT. The V call is TRBV29-1, the J call TRBJ2-2; no firm D call. The CDR3 totals 14 residues. The germline V and J ends were trimmed by 0 bases and 4 bases, with 9 bases remaining between them. Germline V gives CDR1 SQVTM, CDR2 ANQGSEA.

This clone was seen just once. V gene TRBV27 combines with J gene TRBJ2-1; no reliable D call. The V end lost 4 bases, the J end lost 6 bases, and 13 bases lay between the germline ends. The CDR3 contains 14 residues. CDR1 is MNHEY, CDR2 SMNVEV, per germline (reference sequence). The CDR3 DNA reads TGTGCCAGCAGTTATTTGACGGGCCCCAATGAGCAGTTCTTC. It is translated as CASSYLTGPNEQFF.

This chain links TRBV5-1 with TRBJ2-7; D is uncertain. Between the trimmed V and J ends, which lost 0 bases and 2 bases, there was a span of 12 bases. This CDR3 comprises 15 residues. Germline V gene sequence: CDR1 SGHRS, CDR2 YFSETQ. DNA of the CDR3: TGCGCCAGCAGCTTGGTTACAGAGCCTACCTACGAGCAGTACTTC. It specifies CASSLVTEPTYEQYF.

The chain joins TRBV25-1 to TRBJ1-2, with TRBD1 as a possible D gene (6 bases). Trimming removed 5 bases from V and 5 bases from J, with 18 bases in between. Germline V gene sequence: CDR1 MGHDK, CDR2 SYGVNS. This CDR3 contains 15 residues. This CDR3 reads CASSSPSGTRYGYTF. For the CDR3, the DNA is TGTGCCAGCAGTTCCCCTTCCGGGACACGATATGGCTACACCTTC.

The rearrangement uses TRBV5-1 and TRBJ2-5, with 12 bases lining up with TRBD2. The junction had 12 bases not matched to a gene; V was cut back by 10 bases and J by 5 bases. Germline loops: CDR1 SGHRS, CDR2 YFSETQ. The CDR3 sequence is 15 residues long. The chain's CDR3 is CAGKTSGSLSETQYF. The CDR3 DNA reads as TGCGCCGGCAAGACTAGCGGGAGTCTCTCGGAGACCCAGTACTTC.